The rows below give T cell receptor beta chains drawn from one sample of a study of cytomegalovirus exposure and HLA in healthy donors. The method was immunoSEQ multiplex PCR; TCRdb's version includes in-frame clones alone and lacks a portion of them. The sample yields some 100,000 clones, over 65% seen once. The specimen sequenced was PBMCs. These receptors all come from a woman between 35 and 50 years old in good health and CMV-seropositive. CDR3s include the opening cysteine and the closing phenylalanine or tryptophan. The D gene is left open where the match is weak. Not all rows give a size; the values are once, few, many and, for expanded clones, a class.

clone_size,v_call,d_call,j_call,cdr3_aa,cdr3_nt
NA,TRBV6-1,TRBD1,TRBJ2-1,CASSEGRGQVLSYNEQFF,TGTGCCAGCAGTGAAGGGAGGGGACAGGTACTATCCTACAATGAGCAGTTCTTC
few,TRBV19,NA,TRBJ1-6,CASTWGRDSPLHF,TGTGCCAGTACCTGGGGCAGGGATTCACCCCTCCACTTT
NA,TRBV19,TRBD1,TRBJ1-1,CASSTGGGNTEAFF,TGTGCCAGTAGTACAGGGGGCGGGAACACTGAAGCTTTCTTT
few,TRBV28,NA,TRBJ2-1,CASTVSDNEQFF,TGTGCCAGCACCGTTAGCGACAATGAGCAGTTCTTC
NA,TRBV5-1,TRBD2,TRBJ2-3,CASSLSLAGFPDTQYF,TGCGCCAGCAGCTTGTCGCTAGCGGGATTTCCAGATACGCAGTATTTT
once,TRBV27,TRBD1,TRBJ1-6,CASSSRDRRIGSPLHF,TGTGCCAGCAGTTCCCGGGACAGGCGGATCGGTTCACCCCTCCACTTT
NA,TRBV13,TRBD1,TRBJ1-2,CASSLGQGFRGYTF,TGTGCCAGCAGCTTAGGACAGGGGTTTCGTGGCTACACCTTC
NA,TRBV18,NA,TRBJ2-3,CASSSTRTDTQYF,TGTGCCAGCTCAAGTACACGCACAGATACGCAGTATTTT
NA,TRBV6-5,NA,TRBJ2-1,CASSIAVSYNEQFF,TGTGCCAGCAGTATAGCGGTCTCCTACAATGAGCAGTTCTTC
NA,TRBV5-6,NA,TRBJ2-5,CASSLGRTAQETQYF,TGTGCCAGCAGCTTGGGGAGGACAGCTCAAGAGACCCAGTACTTC
NA,TRBV28,NA,TRBJ2-6,CASRLGGLSSGANVLTF,TGTGCCAGCAGGTTGGGGGGTCTAAGCTCTGGGGCCAACGTCCTGACTTTC
few,TRBV7-9,TRBD2,TRBJ2-7,CSSSLLGLAEREPYEQYF,TGTTCCAGCAGCTTATTAGGGCTAGCGGAGAGAGAACCCTACGAGCAGTACTTC
NA,TRBV18,TRBD2,TRBJ2-7,CASSDSSGRYEQYF,TGTGCCAGCTCAGATTCTAGCGGGAGATACGAGCAGTACTTC
NA,TRBV5-4,NA,TRBJ2-1,CASSLGVARNEQFF,TGTGCCAGCAGCTTAGGTGTAGCGAGGAATGAGCAGTTCTTC
NA,TRBV7-8,TRBD1,TRBJ2-2,CASSLQGAAGELFF,TGTGCCAGCAGCTTACAGGGGGCGGCCGGGGAGCTGTTTTTT
NA,TRBV18,TRBD1,TRBJ1-5,CASSPGQGGSNQPQHF,TGTGCCAGCTCACCTGGACAGGGGGGAAGCAATCAGCCCCAGCATTTT
NA,TRBV5-1,TRBD1,TRBJ1-1,CASSFGMGQGTDTEAFF,TGCGCCAGCAGCTTTGGGATGGGACAGGGGACGGACACTGAAGCTTTCTTT
NA,TRBV30,TRBD1,TRBJ1-5,CAWSVMTGGNQPQHF,TGTGCCTGGAGTGTCATGACAGGGGGCAATCAGCCCCAGCATTTT
NA,TRBV6-5,NA,TRBJ2-7,CASSYSSSSYEQYF,TGTGCCAGCAGTTACTCGTCTAGTTCCTACGAGCAGTACTTC
once,TRBV5-5,NA,TRBJ2-7,CASSLGGARPYEQYF,TGTGCCAGCAGCTTGGGGGGCGCTCGGCCCTACGAGCAGTACTTC
NA,TRBV12-5,NA,TRBJ2-2,CASGLVEQAANTGELFF,TGTGCTAGTGGTTTGGTAGAACAGGCAGCGAACACCGGGGAGCTGTTTTTT
NA,TRBV6-5,NA,TRBJ1-1,CASSYSGGNTEAFF,TGTGCCAGCAGTTACTCCGGAGGGAACACTGAAGCTTTCTTT
NA,TRBV19,TRBD1,TRBJ1-5,CASITGTGGQPQHF,TGTGCCAGTATTACGGGGACAGGGGGCCAGCCCCAGCATTTT
NA,TRBV6-5,NA,TRBJ2-7,CASSYSTVGEQYF,TGTGCCAGCAGTTACTCCACGGTGGGCGAGCAGTACTTC
NA,TRBV30,TRBD1,TRBJ2-7,CACKTDRGKYEQYF,TGTGCCTGCAAAACGGACAGGGGGAAGTACGAGCAGTACTTC
few,TRBV6-5,NA,TRBJ2-4,CASREGAKNIQYF,TGTGCCAGCAGGGAGGGAGCCAAAAACATTCAGTACTTC
NA,TRBV10-3,TRBD1,TRBJ2-7,CAISFGTVDYEQYF,TGTGCCATCAGTTTCGGGACAGTAGATTACGAGCAGTACTTC
NA,TRBV29-1,NA,TRBJ2-3,CSVEFAIGSEQITDTQYF,TGCAGCGTTGAATTCGCTATTGGGAGCGAACAAATCACAGATACGCAGTATTTT
NA,TRBV30,TRBD1,TRBJ1-1,CAWSAQGWGTEAFF,TGTGCCTGGAGTGCACAGGGGTGGGGGACTGAAGCTTTCTTT
NA,TRBV9,TRBD2,TRBJ2-1,CASSVSGGANEQFF,TGTGCCAGCAGCGTCTCGGGAGGAGCGAATGAGCAGTTCTTC
NA,TRBV15,NA,TRBJ2-7,CATSTYPRGHEQYF,TGTGCCACCAGCACCTATCCCAGGGGACACGAGCAGTACTTC
NA,TRBV5-4,NA,TRBJ2-3,CASSPGGDSDTQYF,TGTGCCAGCAGCCCCGGAGGGGATTCAGATACGCAGTATTTT
once,TRBV27,TRBD2,TRBJ2-7,CASSLASGPYEQYF,TGTGCCAGCAGTTTAGCTAGCGGGCCCTACGAGCAGTACTTC
few,TRBV6-5,NA,TRBJ1-4,CASSDRNNEKLFF,TGTGCCAGCAGCGACAGGAATAATGAAAAACTGTTTTTT
once,TRBV5-6,TRBD2,TRBJ2-3,CASSFPSGSGTDTQYF,TGTGCCAGCAGCTTCCCCAGCGGGAGTGGGACAGATACGCAGTATTTT